Included here is one TCR beta chain sequence, with context. The antigen is undetermined. This sample stems from a study of cytomegalovirus exposure and HLA in healthy donors. Notes on the study in general: In a later analysis, the majority of CMV-associated beta chains seemingly showed HLA restriction.

The PCR contained 60 Vbeta and 13 Jbeta primers. Produced via immunoSEQ multiplex PCR; TCRdb's table is partial and in-frame only. The sample includes under 200,000 clones, approximately 85% seen only once; the top ten take almost 9.5%. In germline, CDR1 is SGHRS, CDR2 YFSETQ. The CDR3 is 18 residues long. V trimming: 0 bases; J trimming: 0 bases; junction bases outside the gene matches: 5. The chain carries TRBV5-1 and TRBJ2-3, with 12 positions matching TRBD2. The clonotype comes from a man younger than 35 in good health and CMV-seropositive. Sequencing was carried out using PBMCs. The DNA of the CDR3 is TGCGCCAGCAGCTTGGGACTAGCGGGGGACTTTAGCACAGATACGCAGTATTTT. Its protein is CASSLGLAGDFSTDTQYF. The complete variable domain, with remaining parts taken from reference TRBV5-1 and TRBJ2-3, reads KAGVTQTPRYLIKTRGQQVTLSCSPISGHRSVSWYQQTPGQGLQFLFEYFSETQRNKGNFPGRFSGRQFSNSRSEMNVSTLELGDSALYLCASSLGLAGDFSTDTQYFGPGTRLTVL.